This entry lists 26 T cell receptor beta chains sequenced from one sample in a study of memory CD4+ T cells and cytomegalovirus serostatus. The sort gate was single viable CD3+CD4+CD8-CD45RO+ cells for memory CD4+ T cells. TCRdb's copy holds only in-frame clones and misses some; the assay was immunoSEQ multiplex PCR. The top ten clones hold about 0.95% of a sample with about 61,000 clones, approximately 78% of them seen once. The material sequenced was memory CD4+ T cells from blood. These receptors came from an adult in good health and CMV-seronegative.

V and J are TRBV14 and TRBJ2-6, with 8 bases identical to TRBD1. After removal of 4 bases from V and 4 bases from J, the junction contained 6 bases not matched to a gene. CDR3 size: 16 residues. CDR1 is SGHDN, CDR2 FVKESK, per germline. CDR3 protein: CASSRLQGDGANVLTF. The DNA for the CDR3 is TGTGCCAGCAGCCGCTTACAGGGGGACGGGGCCAACGTCCTGACTTTC.

As DNA, the CDR3 is TGTGCCATCAGTGAGTCCCCAGGCTATGGCTACACCTTC. Its translation: CAISESPGYGYTF. The chain employs TRBV10-3 and TRBJ1-2; unclear D gene. The germline V gene encodes CDR1 ENHRY and CDR2 SYGVKD. The CDR3 sequence is 13 residues long. V was pared by 0 bases and J by 4 bases, with 6 bases between.

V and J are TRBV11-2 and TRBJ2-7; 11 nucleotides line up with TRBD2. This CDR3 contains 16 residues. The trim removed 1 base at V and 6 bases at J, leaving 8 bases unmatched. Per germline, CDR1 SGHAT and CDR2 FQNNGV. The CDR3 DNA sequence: TGTGCCAGCAGCTTAGCGCTAGCGGGAGGAATCTCCGAGCAGTACTTC. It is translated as CASSLALAGGISEQYF. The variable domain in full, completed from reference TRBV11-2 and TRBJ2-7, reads EAGVAQSPRYKIIEKRQSVAFWCNPISGHATLYWYQQILGQGPKLLIQFQNNGVVDDSQLPKDRFSAERLKGVDSTLKIQPAKLEDSAVYLCASSLALAGGISEQYFGPGTRLTVT.

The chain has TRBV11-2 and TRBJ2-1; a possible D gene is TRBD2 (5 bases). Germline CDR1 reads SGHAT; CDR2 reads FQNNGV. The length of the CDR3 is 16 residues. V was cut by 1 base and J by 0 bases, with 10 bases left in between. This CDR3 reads CASSLGGKSSYNEQFF. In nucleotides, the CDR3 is TGTGCCAGCAGCTTAGGAGGGAAAAGCTCCTACAATGAGCAGTTCTTC.

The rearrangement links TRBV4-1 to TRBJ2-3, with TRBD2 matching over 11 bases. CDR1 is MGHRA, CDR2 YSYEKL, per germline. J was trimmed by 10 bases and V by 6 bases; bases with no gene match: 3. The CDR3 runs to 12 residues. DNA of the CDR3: TGCGCCAGCAGTCAGACTAGCGGGGCGCAGTATTTT. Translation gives CASSQTSGAQYF.

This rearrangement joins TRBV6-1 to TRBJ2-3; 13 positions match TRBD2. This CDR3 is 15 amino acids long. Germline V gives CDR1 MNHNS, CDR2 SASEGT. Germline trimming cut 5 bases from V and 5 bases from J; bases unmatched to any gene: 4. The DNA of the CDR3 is TGTGCCAGCAGTAAACTAGCGGGAGGGGTAGATACGCAGTATTTT. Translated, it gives CASSKLAGGVDTQYF.

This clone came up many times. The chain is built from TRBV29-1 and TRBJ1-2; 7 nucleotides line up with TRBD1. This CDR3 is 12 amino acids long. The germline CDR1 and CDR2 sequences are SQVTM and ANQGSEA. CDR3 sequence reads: CSDFGTANGYTF. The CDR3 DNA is TGCAGTGATTTTGGGACAGCTAATGGCTACACCTTC.

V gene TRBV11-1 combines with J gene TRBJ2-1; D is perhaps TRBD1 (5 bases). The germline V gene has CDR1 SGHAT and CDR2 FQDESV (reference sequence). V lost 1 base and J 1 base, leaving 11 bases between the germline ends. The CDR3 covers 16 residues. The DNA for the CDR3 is TGTGCCAGCAGCTTAGGACAGTCATTGTCCTACAATGAGCAGTTCTTC. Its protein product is CASSLGQSLSYNEQFF.

CDR3 in amino acids: CASSQGTAGGTNEKLFF. DNA for the CDR3: TGTGCCAGCAGCCAAGGGACCGCGGGCGGGACTAATGAAAAACTGTTTTTT. The chain has TRBV7-9 and TRBJ1-4; D is possibly TRBD1 (5 bases). The germline V gene encodes CDR1 SEHNR and CDR2 FQNEAQ (reference sequence). Trimming removed 5 bases from V and 2 bases from J, with 18 bases in between. This CDR3 has 17 residues.

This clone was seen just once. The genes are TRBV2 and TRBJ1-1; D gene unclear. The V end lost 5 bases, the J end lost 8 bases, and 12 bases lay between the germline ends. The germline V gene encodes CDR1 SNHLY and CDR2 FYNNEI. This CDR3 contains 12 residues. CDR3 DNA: TGTGCCAGCAGTCAGGCCAAAGGAGAAGCTTTCTTT. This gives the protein CASSQAKGEAFF.

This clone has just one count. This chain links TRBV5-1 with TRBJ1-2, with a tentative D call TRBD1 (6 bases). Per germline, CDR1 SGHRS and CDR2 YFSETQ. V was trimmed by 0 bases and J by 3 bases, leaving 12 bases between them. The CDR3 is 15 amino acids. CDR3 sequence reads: CASSLDDQGYYGYTF. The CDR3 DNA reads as TGCGCCAGCAGCTTGGATGACCAGGGGTACTATGGCTACACCTTC.

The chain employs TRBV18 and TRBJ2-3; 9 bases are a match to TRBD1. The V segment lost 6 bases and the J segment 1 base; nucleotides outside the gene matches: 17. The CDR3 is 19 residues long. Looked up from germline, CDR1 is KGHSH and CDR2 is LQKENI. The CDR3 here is CASSRYRDRAPSGTDTQYF. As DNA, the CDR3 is TGTGCCAGCTCCCGCTACCGGGACAGGGCACCCTCGGGCACAGATACGCAGTATTTT.

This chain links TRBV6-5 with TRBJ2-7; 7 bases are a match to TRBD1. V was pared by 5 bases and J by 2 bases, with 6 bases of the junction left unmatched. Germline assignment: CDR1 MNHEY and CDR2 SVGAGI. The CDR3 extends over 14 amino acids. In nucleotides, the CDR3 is TGTGCCAGCAGTCTTTCGACAGGGCCCTACGAGCAGTACTTC. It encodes CASSLSTGPYEQYF.

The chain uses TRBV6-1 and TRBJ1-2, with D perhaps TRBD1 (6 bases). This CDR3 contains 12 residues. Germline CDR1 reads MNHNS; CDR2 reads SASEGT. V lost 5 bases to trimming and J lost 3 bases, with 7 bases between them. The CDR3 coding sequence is TGTGCCAGCAGTAGGGGGGACTATGGCTACACCTTC. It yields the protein CASSRGDYGYTF.

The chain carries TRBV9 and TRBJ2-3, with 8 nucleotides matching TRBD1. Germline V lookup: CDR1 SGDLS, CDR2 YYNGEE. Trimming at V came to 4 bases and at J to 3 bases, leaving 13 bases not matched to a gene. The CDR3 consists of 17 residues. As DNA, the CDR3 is TGTGCCAGCAGCTCATCCCGGACAGGGCGAGGGACAGATACGCAGTATTTT. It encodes CASSSSRTGRGTDTQYF.

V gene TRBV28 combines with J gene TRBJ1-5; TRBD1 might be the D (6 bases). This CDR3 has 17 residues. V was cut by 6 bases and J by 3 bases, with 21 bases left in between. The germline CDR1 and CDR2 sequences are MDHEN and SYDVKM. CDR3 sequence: CASRSNKGHRANQPQHF. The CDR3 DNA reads TGTGCCAGCAGATCTAATAAGGGCCACAGGGCCAATCAGCCCCAGCATTTT.

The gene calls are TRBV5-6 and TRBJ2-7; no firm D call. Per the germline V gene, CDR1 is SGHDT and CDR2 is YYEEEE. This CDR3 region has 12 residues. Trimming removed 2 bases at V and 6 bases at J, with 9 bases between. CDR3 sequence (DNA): TGTGCCAGCAGCTTTAACCCCAGCGAGCAGTACTTC. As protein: CASSFNPSEQYF.

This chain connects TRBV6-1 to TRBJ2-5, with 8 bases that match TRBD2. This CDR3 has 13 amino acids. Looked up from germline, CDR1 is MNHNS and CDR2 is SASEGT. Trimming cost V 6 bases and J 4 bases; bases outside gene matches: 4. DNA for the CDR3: TGTGCCAGCAGGGGCGCGGGGGGAGAGACCCAGTACTTC. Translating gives CASRGAGGETQYF.

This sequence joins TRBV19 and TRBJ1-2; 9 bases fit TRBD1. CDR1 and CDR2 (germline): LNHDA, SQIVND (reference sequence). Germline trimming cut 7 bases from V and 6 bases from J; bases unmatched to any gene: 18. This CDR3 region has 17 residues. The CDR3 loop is CASKELETRGQGNGYTF. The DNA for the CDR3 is TGTGCCAGTAAGGAGCTAGAAACTAGAGGACAGGGGAATGGCTACACCTTC.

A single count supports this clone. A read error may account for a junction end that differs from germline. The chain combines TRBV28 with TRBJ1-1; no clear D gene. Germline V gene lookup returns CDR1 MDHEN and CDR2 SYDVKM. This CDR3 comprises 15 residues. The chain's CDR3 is CASRLGGQKNTEAFF. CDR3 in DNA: TGTGCCAGCCGTTTAGGTGGGCAGAAGAACACTGAAGCTTTCTTT.

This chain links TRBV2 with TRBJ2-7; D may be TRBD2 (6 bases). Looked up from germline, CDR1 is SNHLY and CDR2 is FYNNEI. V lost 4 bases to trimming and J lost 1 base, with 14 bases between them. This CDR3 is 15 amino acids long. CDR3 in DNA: TGTGCCAGCAGTGGGGTTGGGGGGATTTCCTACGAGCAGTACTTC. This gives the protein CASSGVGGISYEQYF.

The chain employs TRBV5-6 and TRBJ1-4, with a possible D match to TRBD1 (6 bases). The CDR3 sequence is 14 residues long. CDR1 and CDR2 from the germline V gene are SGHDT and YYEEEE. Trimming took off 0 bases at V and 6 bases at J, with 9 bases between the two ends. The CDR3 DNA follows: TGTGCCAGCAGCTTGGGAGGGGGGGATGAAAAACTGTTTTTT. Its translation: CASSLGGGDEKLFF.

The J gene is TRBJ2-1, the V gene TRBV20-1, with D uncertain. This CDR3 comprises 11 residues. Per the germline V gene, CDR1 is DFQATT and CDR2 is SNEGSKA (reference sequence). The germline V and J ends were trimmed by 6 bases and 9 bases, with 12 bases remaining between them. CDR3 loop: CSAAWDSEQFF. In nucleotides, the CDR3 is TGCAGTGCGGCGTGGGATTCTGAGCAGTTCTTC.

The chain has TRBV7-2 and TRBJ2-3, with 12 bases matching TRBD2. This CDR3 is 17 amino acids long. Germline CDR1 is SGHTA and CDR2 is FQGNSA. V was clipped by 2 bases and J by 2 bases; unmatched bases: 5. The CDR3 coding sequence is TGTGCCAGCAGCTTAACGGCTAGCGGGAGGGCCACAGATACGCAGTATTTT. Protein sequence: CASSLTASGRATDTQYF. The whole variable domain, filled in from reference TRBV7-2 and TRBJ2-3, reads GAGVSQSPSNKVTEKGKDVELRCDPISGHTALYWYRQSLGQGLEFLIYFQGNSAPDKSGLPSDRFSAERTGGSVSTLTIQRTQQEDSAVYLCASSLTASGRATDTQYFGPGTRLTVL.

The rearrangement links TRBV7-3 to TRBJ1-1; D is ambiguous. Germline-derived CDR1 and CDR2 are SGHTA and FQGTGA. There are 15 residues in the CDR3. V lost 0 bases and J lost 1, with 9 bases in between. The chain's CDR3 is CASSLTPTQNTEAFF. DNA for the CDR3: TGTGCCAGCAGCTTAACCCCGACACAGAACACTGAAGCTTTCTTT. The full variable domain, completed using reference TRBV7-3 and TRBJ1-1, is GAGVSQTPSNKVTEKGKYVELRCDPISGHTALYWYRQSLGQGPEFLIYFQGTGAADDSGLPNDRFFAVRPEGSVSTLKIQRTERGDSAVYLCASSLTPTQNTEAFFGQGTRLTVV.

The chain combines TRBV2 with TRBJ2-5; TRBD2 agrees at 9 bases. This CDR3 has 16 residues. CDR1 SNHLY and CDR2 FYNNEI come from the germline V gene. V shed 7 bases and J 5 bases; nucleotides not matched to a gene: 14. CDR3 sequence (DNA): TGTGCCAGCACCGAGGGGCGGCGGGGGGGCTTGGAGACCCAGTACTTC. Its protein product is CASTEGRRGGLETQYF.